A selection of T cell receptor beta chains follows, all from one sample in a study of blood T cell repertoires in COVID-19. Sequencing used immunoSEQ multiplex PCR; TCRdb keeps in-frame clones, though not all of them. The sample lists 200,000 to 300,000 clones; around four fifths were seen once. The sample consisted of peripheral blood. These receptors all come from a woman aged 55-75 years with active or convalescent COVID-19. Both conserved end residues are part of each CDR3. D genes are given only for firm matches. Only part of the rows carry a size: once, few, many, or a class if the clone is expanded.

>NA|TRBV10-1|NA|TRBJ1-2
CASSDSDRNYGYTF
TGCGCCAGCAGTGATTCCGACAGGAACTATGGCTACACCTTC
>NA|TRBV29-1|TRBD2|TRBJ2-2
CSASRAGRGTGELFF
TGCAGCGCCTCCCGAGCAGGGAGGGGCACCGGGGAGCTGTTTTTT
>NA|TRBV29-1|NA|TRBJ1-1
CSVGVRADTEAFF
TGCAGCGTTGGGGTCAGGGCCGACACTGAAGCTTTCTTT
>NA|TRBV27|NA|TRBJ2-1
CASSSHRTGNEQFF
TGTGCCAGCAGTTCCCACAGAACGGGGAATGAGCAGTTCTTC
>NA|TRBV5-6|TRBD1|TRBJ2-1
CASNPAGGSYNEQFF
TGTGCCAGCAACCCCGCAGGGGGCTCCTACAATGAGCAGTTCTTC
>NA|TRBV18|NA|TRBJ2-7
CASSPPPSKGEQYF
TGTGCCAGCTCACCACCGCCTTCAAAGGGGGAGCAGTACTTC
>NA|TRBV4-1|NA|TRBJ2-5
CASRPQGIETQYF
TGCGCCAGCAGACCCCAGGGGATAGAGACCCAGTACTTC
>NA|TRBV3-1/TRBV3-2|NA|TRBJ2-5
CASSHRRGVPETQYF
TGTGCCAGCAGCCACAGGAGGGGTGTCCCAGAGACCCAGTACTTC
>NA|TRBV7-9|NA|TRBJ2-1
CASSLWRGSSSHNEQFF
TGTGCCAGCAGCTTGTGGAGAGGATCGTCTAGTCACAATGAGCAGTTCTTC
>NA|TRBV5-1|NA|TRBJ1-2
CASSLDVSGYGYTF
TGCGCCAGCAGCTTGGATGTCAGCGGCTATGGCTACACCTTC
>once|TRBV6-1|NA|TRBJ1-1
CASSEAGVLNTEAFF
TGTGCCAGCAGTGAAGCAGGGGTCCTGAACACTGAAGCTTTCTTT
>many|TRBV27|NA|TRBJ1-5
CASRGLGGQPQHF
TGTGCCAGCCGGGGACTCGGAGGTCAGCCCCAGCATTTT